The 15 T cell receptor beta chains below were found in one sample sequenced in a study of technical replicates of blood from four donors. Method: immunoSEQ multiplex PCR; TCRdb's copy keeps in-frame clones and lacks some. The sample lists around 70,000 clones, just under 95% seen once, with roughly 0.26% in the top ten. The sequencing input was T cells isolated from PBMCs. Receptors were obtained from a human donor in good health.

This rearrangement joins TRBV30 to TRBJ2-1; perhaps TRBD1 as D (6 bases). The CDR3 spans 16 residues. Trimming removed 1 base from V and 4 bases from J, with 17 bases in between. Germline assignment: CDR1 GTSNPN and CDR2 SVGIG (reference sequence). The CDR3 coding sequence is TGTGCCTGGAGTGAAAGAGCTGGACAGACTTACAATGAGCAGTTCTTC. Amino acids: CAWSERAGQTYNEQFF.

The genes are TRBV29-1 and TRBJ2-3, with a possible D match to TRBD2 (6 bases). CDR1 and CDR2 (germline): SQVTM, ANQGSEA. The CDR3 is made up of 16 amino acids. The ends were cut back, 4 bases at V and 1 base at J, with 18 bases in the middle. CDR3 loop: CSVARLERARTDTQYF. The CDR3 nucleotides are TGCAGCGTTGCCCGTCTCGAGCGGGCACGCACAGATACGCAGTATTTT.

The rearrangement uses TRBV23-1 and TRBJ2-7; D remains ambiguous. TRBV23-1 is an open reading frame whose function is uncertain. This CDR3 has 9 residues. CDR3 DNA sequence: TGCGCGGTCCAGTACGAGCAGTACTTC. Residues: CAVQYEQYF.

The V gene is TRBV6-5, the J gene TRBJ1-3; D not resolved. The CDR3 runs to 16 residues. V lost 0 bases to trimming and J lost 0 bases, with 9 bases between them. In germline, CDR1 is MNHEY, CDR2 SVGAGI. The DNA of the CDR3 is TGTGCCAGCAGTTACTCCGGGGTTTACTCTGGAAACACCATATATTTT. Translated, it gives CASSYSGVYSGNTIYF.

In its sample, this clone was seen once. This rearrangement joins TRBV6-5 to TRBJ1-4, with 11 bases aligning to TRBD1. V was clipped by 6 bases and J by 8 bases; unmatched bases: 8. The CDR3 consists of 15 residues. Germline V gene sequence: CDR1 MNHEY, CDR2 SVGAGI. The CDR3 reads CASSFSDRGQEKLFF. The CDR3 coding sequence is TGTGCCAGCAGCTTTTCGGACAGGGGGCAAGAAAAACTGTTTTTT.

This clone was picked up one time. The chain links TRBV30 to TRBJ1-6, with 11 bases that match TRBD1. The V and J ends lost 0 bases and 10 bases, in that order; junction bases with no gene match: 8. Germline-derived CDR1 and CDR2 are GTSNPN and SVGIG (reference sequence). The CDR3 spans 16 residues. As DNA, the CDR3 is TGTGCCTGGAGTGTAGGGACAGGGGGACTCGGCTCACCCCTCCACTTT. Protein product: CAWSVGTGGLGSPLHF.

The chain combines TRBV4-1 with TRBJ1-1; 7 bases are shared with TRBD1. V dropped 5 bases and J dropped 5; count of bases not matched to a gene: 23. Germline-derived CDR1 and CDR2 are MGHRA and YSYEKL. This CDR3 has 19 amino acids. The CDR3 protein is CASSGSSLTGVVLRTEAFF. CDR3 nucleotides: TGCGCCAGCAGCGGAAGCAGTCTTACAGGGGTGGTGCTACGGACTGAAGCTTTCTTT.

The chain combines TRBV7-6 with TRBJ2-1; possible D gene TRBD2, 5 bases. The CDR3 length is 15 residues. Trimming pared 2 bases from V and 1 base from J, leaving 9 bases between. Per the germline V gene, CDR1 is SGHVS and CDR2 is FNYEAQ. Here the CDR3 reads CASSLQADSYNEQFF. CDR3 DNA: TGTGCCAGCAGCTTACAAGCGGATTCCTACAATGAGCAGTTCTTC.

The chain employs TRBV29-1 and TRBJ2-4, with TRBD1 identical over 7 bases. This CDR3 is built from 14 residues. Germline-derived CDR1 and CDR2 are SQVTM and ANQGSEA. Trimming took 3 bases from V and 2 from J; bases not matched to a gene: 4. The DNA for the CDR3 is TGCAGCGTTGAGGGACAGAATACCAAAAACATTCAGTACTTC. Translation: CSVEGQNTKNIQYF.

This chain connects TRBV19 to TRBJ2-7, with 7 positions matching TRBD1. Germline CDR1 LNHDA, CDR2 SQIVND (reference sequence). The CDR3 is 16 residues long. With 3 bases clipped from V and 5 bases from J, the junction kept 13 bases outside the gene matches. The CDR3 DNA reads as TGTGCCAGTAGTATTATGGACGGGACAGTTAGCCACGAGCAGTACTTC. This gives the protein CASSIMDGTVSHEQYF.

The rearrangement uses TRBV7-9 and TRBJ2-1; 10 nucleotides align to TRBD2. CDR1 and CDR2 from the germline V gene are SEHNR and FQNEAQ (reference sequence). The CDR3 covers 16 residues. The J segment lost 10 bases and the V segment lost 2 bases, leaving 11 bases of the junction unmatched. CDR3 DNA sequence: TGTGCCAGCAGCTTAAGTTCGCCTAGCGGGAGCGAAGAGCAGTTCTTC. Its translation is CASSLSSPSGSEEQFF.

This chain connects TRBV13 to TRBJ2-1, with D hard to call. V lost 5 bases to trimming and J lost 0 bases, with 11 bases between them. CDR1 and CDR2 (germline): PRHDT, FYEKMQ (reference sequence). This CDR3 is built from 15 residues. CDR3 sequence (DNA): TGTGCCAGCAGCCTCGGAAGAGGCTCCTACAATGAGCAGTTCTTC. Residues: CASSLGRGSYNEQFF.

The CDR3 region has the DNA TGTGCCAGCAGTTTTCCAACGCGGGAGGGCCTGTCAGTGTGCAATGAGCAGTTCTTC. Amino acid sequence: CASSFPTREGLSVCNEQFF. This chain connects TRBV6-4 to TRBJ2-1; 9 bases are shared with TRBD2. Germline V gene sequence: CDR1 MRHNA, CDR2 SNTAGT. CDR3 length equals 19 residues. V shed 5 bases, J shed 6 bases, and the junction held 20 bases outside the gene matches.

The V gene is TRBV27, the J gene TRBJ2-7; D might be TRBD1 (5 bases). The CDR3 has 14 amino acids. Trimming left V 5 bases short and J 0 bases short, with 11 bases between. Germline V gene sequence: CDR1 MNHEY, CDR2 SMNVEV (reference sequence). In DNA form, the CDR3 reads TGTGCCAGCAGTGTACAGGCCCTCTCCTACGAGCAGTACTTC. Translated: CASSVQALSYEQYF.

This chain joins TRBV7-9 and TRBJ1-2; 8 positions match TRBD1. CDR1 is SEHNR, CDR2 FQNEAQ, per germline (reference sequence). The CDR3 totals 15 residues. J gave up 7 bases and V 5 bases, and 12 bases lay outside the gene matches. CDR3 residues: CASSPSPGTGSGYTF. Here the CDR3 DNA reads TGTGCCAGCAGCCCCAGTCCCGGGACAGGTTCTGGCTACACCTTC.